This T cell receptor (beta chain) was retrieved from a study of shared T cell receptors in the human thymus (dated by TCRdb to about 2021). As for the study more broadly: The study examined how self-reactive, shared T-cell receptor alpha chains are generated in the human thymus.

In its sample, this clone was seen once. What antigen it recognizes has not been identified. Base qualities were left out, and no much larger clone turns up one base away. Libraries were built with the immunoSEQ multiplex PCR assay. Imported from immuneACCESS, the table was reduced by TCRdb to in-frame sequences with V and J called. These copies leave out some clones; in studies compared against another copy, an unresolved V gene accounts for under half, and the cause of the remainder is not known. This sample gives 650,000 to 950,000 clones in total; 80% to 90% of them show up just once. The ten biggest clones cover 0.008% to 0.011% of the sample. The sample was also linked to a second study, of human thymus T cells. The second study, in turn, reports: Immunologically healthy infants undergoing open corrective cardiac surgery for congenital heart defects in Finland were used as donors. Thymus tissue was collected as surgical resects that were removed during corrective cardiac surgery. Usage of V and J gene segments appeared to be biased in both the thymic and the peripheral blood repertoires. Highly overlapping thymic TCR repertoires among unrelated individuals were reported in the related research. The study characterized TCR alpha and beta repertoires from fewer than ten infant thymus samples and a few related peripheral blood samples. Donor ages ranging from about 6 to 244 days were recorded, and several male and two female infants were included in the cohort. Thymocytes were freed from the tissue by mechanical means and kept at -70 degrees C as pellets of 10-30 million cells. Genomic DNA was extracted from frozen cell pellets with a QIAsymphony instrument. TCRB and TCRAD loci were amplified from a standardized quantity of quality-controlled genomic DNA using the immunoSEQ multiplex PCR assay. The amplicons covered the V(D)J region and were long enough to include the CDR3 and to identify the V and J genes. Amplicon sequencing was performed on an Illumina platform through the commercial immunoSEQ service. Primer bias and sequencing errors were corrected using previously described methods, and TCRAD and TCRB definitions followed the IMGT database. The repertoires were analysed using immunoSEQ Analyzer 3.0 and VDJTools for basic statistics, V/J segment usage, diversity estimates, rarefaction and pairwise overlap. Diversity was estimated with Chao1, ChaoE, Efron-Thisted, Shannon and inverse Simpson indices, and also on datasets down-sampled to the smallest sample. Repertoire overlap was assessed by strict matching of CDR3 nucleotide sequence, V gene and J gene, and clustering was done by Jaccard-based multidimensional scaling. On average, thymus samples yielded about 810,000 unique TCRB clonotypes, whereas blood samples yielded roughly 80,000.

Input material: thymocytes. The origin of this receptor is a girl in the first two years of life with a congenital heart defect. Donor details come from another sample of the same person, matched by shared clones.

The CDR3 region: CASSLMDSGANEQFF. The DNA is TGTGCCAGCAGTTTAATGGACAGCGGGGCGAATGAGCAGTTCTTC. The chain couples TRBV27 to TRBJ2-1; the D region possibly corresponds to TRBD2 (7 bases align). CDR1 MNHEY and CDR2 SMNVEV were looked up in the germline V gene (reference sequence). The CDR3 has 15 amino acids, counting the end cysteine and phenylalanine. Just the 45-base CDR3 DNA is kept, in frame starting at base 1. The junction shows trimming of 2 bases on V and 7 bases on J, plus 15 bases between the germline ends.